This T cell receptor (beta chain) was identified during a study of T cells in Graves' hyperthyroidism and ophthalmopathy. General observations from the study: A 13 V-J model separated ophthalmopathy from stable hyperthyroidism.

This clonotype was counted ten times or more. Its antigen remains unidentified. RNA transcripts were the template for amplifying TCR beta CDR3 regions. Initially, a first-round RT-PCR of the TCR CDR3 employed the HTBI primer set. One entry per CDR3 protein results from TCRdb running MiXCR on the multiplex PCR reads. The sample has roughly 500,000 distinct CDR3 sequences; approximately 24% are singletons. This CDR3 contains 13 residues. The V gene lost 1 base and the J gene lost 5 bases, with 6 bases spanning the gap. The germline gives CDR1 MNHEY, CDR2 SVGEGT. J is TRBJ1-5 and V is TRBV6-2 or TRBV6-3; D call uncertain. Specimen: blood. The origin of this receptor is a woman in her twenties or thirties with Graves' ophthalmopathy. The CDR3: CASSYFPDQPQHF. The CDR3 coding sequence is TGTGCCAGCAGTTACTTCCCTGATCAGCCCCAGCATTTT.